The 26 T cell receptor beta chains reported below all come from one sample, sequenced in a study of cytomegalovirus exposure and HLA in healthy donors. The PCR was carried out with 60 Vbeta primers and 13 Jbeta primers. Some clones are missing from TCRdb's copy, which holds only in-frame ones; the method was immunoSEQ multiplex PCR. The data show about 180,000 clones, with around 80% seen just once and 4.5% to 6% held by the top ten. Input material: PBMCs. The receptors come from a man aged 35-49 years in good health and CMV-seronegative.

The chain recombines TRBV18 with TRBJ1-6, with TRBD1 as a possible D gene (5 bases). The CDR3 has 13 residues. Germline V gene lookup returns CDR1 KGHSH and CDR2 LQKENI. Trimming pared 8 bases from V and 8 bases from J, leaving 13 bases between. The CDR3 reads CASRRGWDSPLHF. The CDR3 bases are TGTGCCAGCAGAAGGGGTTGGGATTCACCCCTCCACTTT.

This sequence joins TRBV11-2 and TRBJ1-1, with D perhaps TRBD1 (5 bases). The V and J ends lost 5 bases and 5 bases respectively, with 18 bases between them. This CDR3 has 15 residues. Germline V lookup: CDR1 SGHAT, CDR2 FQNNGV. CDR3 sequence (DNA): TGTGCCAGCAGCACAGGCGGGACGACTCCTACTGAAGCTTTCTTT. Protein product: CASSTGGTTPTEAFF. The variable domain in full, with the rest retrieved from reference TRBV11-2 and TRBJ1-1, is EAGVAQSPRYKIIEKRQSVAFWCNPISGHATLYWYQQILGQGPKLLIQFQNNGVVDDSQLPKDRFSAERLKGVDSTLKIQPAKLEDSAVYLCASSTGGTTPTEAFFGQGTRLTVV.

This clone was observed a single time. The chain has TRBV19 and TRBJ2-3; 11 bases match TRBD2. The V gene end was trimmed by 9 bases and the J gene end by 0 bases; junction bases not matched to a gene: 8. The CDR3 length is 16 residues. CDR1 and CDR2 (germline): LNHDA, SQIVND (reference sequence). CDR3 nucleotides: TGTGCCAGCGTCCCTAGCGGGAGGACTAGCACAGATACGCAGTATTTT. Its translation: CASVPSGRTSTDTQYF.

The V and J genes are TRBV4-1 and TRBJ2-5; perhaps TRBD2 as D (6 bases). Looked up from germline, CDR1 is MGHRA and CDR2 is YSYEKL. The CDR3 sequence is 17 residues long. V was shortened by 8 bases and J by 2 bases, with 24 bases between the two germline ends. CDR3 residues: CASSPGIGASAQETQYF. The CDR3 DNA follows: TGCGCCAGCTCCCCTGGGATAGGTGCTAGCGCACAAGAGACCCAGTACTTC.

This clone was picked up a small number of times. The chain combines TRBV29-1 with TRBJ2-1; TRBD2 matches at 8 bases. The CDR3 length is 15 residues. Trimming at V came to 1 base and at J to 5 bases, leaving 7 bases not matched to a gene. Per the germline V gene, CDR1 is SQVTM and CDR2 is ANQGSEA. Here the CDR3 reads CSVEVVGLDDNEQFF. The CDR3 DNA sequence: TGCAGCGTTGAAGTGGTGGGACTAGATGACAATGAGCAGTTCTTC.

This rearrangement joins TRBV9 to TRBJ1-1, with TRBD1 as a possible D gene (6 bases). There are 14 residues in the CDR3. CDR1 SGDLS and CDR2 YYNGEE come from the germline V gene. The ends were cut back, 2 bases at V and 4 bases at J, with 12 bases in the middle. The CDR3 region has the DNA TGTGCCAGCAGCGTTTCTAGGGGGGGCACTGAAGCTTTCTTT. The encoded protein is CASSVSRGGTEAFF. Full variable domain (outside the CDR3, taken from reference TRBV9 and TRBJ1-1): DSGVTQTPKHLITATGQRVTLRCSPRSGDLSVYWYQQSLDQGLQFLIQYYNGEERAKGNILERFSAQQFPDLHSELNLSSLELGDSALYFCASSVSRGGTEAFFGQGTRLTVV.

This chain connects TRBV15 to TRBJ1-6; D remains ambiguous. This CDR3 contains 14 residues. CDR1 is LNHNV, CDR2 YYDKDF, per germline (reference sequence). V lost 5 bases and J lost 0, with 5 bases in between. The CDR3 coding sequence is TGTGCCACCAGCGCTAGCTCCTATAATTCACCCCTCCACTTT. Its protein is CATSASSYNSPLHF.

V usage is TRBV5-4 and J usage is TRBJ2-7, with TRBD1 matching 8 bases. V shed 3 bases and J 6 bases; nucleotides not matched to a gene: 5. The CDR3 runs to 13 residues. CDR1 SGHNT and CDR2 YYREEE come from the germline V gene (reference sequence). The CDR3 loop is CASSSETGGEQYF. Written as DNA, the CDR3 is TGTGCCAGCAGCTCTGAAACAGGGGGCGAGCAGTACTTC.

The gene calls are TRBV7-9 and TRBJ2-7; 8 bases agree with TRBD2. J was trimmed by 6 bases and V by 4 bases; bases with no gene match: 8. This CDR3 contains 14 residues. CDR1 SEHNR and CDR2 FQNEAQ come from the germline V gene (reference sequence). The CDR3 is CASSSSSGSREQYF. As DNA, the CDR3 is TGTGCCAGCAGCTCCTCCAGCGGGAGTCGCGAGCAGTACTTC.

The chain carries TRBV11-3 and TRBJ1-1; a possible D gene is TRBD1 (5 bases). With 4 bases removed from V and 2 bases from J, the gap between germline ends came to 8 bases. In germline, CDR1 is SGHNT, CDR2 YENEEA. This CDR3 is built from 13 residues. Here the CDR3 reads CASSSQVNTEAFF. The DNA for the CDR3 is TGTGCCAGCAGCTCACAGGTTAACACTGAAGCTTTCTTT. The whole variable domain, remainder taken from reference TRBV11-3 and TRBJ1-1, is EAGVVQSPRYKIIEKKQPVAFWCNPISGHNTLYWYLQNLGQGPELLIRYENEEAVDDSQLPKDRFSAERLKGVDSTLKIQPAELGDSAVYLCASSSQVNTEAFFGQGTRLTVV.

This clone was detected only a few times. The chain employs TRBV19 and TRBJ2-7; TRBD1 matches at 8 bases. CDR1 is LNHDA and CDR2 is SQIVND in the germline V gene (reference sequence). CDR3 length equals 14 residues. Unmatched junction bases numbered 10, after V lost 10 bases and J lost 2 bases. The DNA of the CDR3 is TGTGCCACCCCCCCGGGACAGGCGCCCTACGAGCAGTACTTC. It yields the protein CATPPGQAPYEQYF.

The V call is TRBV6-6, the J call TRBJ1-2; D not resolved. Trimming took 10 bases from V and 6 from J, leaving 18 bases between them. Germline loops: CDR1 MNHNY, CDR2 SVGAGI (reference sequence). The CDR3 is made up of 13 amino acids. For the CDR3, the DNA is TGTGCCACCGGGGAGTCGTTAAAGGATGGCTACACCTTC. This translates into CATGESLKDGYTF.

This chain joins TRBV4-1 and TRBJ1-1; 7 bases agree with TRBD1. This CDR3 spans 17 amino acids. J lost 4 bases, V lost 0 bases, and 11 bases had no gene match. The germline CDR1 and CDR2 sequences are MGHRA and YSYEKL. The chain's CDR3 is CASSQDTAGGLITEAFF. The DNA for the CDR3 is TGCGCCAGCAGCCAAGATACGGCAGGGGGGCTGATCACTGAAGCTTTCTTT.

This clone has a handful of counts. The chain recombines TRBV5-1 with TRBJ2-1; TRBD2 might be the D (5 bases). The V gene's germline CDR1 is SGHRS and CDR2 YFSETQ. The V end was cut by 0 bases, the J end by 8 bases, with 12 bases between. The CDR3 covers 14 residues. This chain's CDR3 is CASSLVPSSDEQFF. The CDR3 DNA reads as TGCGCCAGCAGCTTGGTTCCTAGCAGCGATGAGCAGTTCTTC.

The chain recombines TRBV28 with TRBJ2-1; 8 bases fit TRBD2. Per the germline V gene, CDR1 is MDHEN and CDR2 is SYDVKM. V was pared by 7 bases and J by 5 bases, with 7 bases of the junction left unmatched. The CDR3 sequence is 14 residues long. CDR3 nucleotide sequence: TGTGCCAGCACGGGGGGGGGAAGAAACAATGAGCAGTTCTTC. It specifies CASTGGGRNNEQFF.

This sequence joins TRBV5-1 and TRBJ1-1; D perhaps matches TRBD1 (5 bases). The CDR3 is 16 residues long. Per germline, CDR1 SGHRS and CDR2 YFSETQ. Between the trimmed V and J ends, which lost 3 bases and 2 bases, there was a span of 17 bases. This chain's CDR3 is CASSWGGGLANTEAFF. The CDR3 coding sequence is TGCGCCAGCAGCTGGGGGGGAGGGTTGGCAAACACTGAAGCTTTCTTT.

The V and J genes are TRBV4-3 and TRBJ1-4, with 7 nucleotides matching TRBD1. Trimming cost V 6 bases and J 8 bases; bases outside gene matches: 6. Germline CDR1 LGHNA, CDR2 YSLEER. The CDR3 contains 13 residues. The CDR3 nucleotides are TGCGCCAGCAGTGACACAGGGGTGGAAAAACTGTTTTTT. This encodes CASSDTGVEKLFF.

V usage is TRBV7-8 and J usage is TRBJ2-4; 12 bases are a match to TRBD1. V trimming: 5 bases; J trimming: 1 base; junction bases outside the gene matches: 6. CDR3 size: 17 residues. Germline loops: CDR1 SGHVS, CDR2 FQNEAQ. The CDR3 here is CASSGGDRGLAKNIQYF. The CDR3 coding sequence is TGTGCCAGCAGCGGGGGGGACAGGGGGCTGGCCAAAAACATTCAGTACTTC.

This chain uses TRBV4-3 with TRBJ1-1; possibly TRBD1 for D (6 bases). This CDR3 is built from 14 residues. V was clipped by 2 bases and J by 8 bases, with 15 bases between them. Germline values: CDR1 LGHNA, CDR2 YSLEER. CDR3 DNA: TGCGCCAGCAGCCAAACGGACAGAAAAGAAGAAGCTTTCTTT. This translates into CASSQTDRKEEAFF.

The DNA for the CDR3 is TGTGCCAGCAGCGTTGACACTGGCTACACCTTC. Its translation: CASSVDTGYTF. This chain connects TRBV2 to TRBJ1-2; D unresolved. The CDR3 extends over 11 amino acids. Trimming shortened V by 6 bases and J by 7 bases, and 9 bases separated the two germline ends. The germline V gene encodes CDR1 SNHLY and CDR2 FYNNEI.

The rearrangement joins TRBV18 to TRBJ2-7, with 8 bases that match TRBD2. V shed 6 bases and J 1 base; nucleotides not matched to a gene: 8. The CDR3 is made up of 15 amino acids. Germline V CDR1 and CDR2: KGHSH, LQKENI. The chain's CDR3 is CASSDRLANSYEQYF. The CDR3 DNA is TGTGCCAGCTCGGATAGACTAGCGAATTCCTACGAGCAGTACTTC.

The genes are TRBV27 and TRBJ1-1; 8 positions agree with TRBD1. J gave up 0 bases and V 7 bases, and 1 base lay outside the gene matches. Germline values: CDR1 MNHEY, CDR2 SMNVEV (reference sequence). The CDR3 runs 13 residues. The CDR3 spells CASKDRVNTEAFF. CDR3 DNA: TGTGCCAGCAAGGACAGGGTGAACACTGAAGCTTTCTTT.

This clone occurred a few times. The CDR3 sequence: CASRQGGNVGYTF. CDR3 coding DNA: TGCGCCAGCAGGCAGGGAGGAAATGTTGGCTACACCTTC. The chain recombines TRBV23-1 with TRBJ1-2, with D tentatively TRBD1 (5 bases). TRBV23-1 is given ORF status, its function remaining uncertain. Trimming stripped 6 bases from V and 7 bases from J, with 15 bases between. This CDR3 is built from 13 residues.

The V call is TRBV27, the J call TRBJ2-3; 9 nucleotides line up with TRBD2. This CDR3 has 18 residues. V lost 4 bases, J lost 1 base, and 12 bases stayed unmatched. Germline CDR1 and CDR2: MNHEY and SMNVEV (reference sequence). The CDR3 is CASSSASGTFRGTDTQYF. CDR3 DNA: TGTGCCAGCAGTTCAGCTAGCGGGACGTTTCGGGGCACAGATACGCAGTATTTT.

The chain has TRBV27 and TRBJ2-7; 9 positions match TRBD1. The CDR3 is 17 residues long. The germline V gene has CDR1 MNHEY and CDR2 SMNVEV (reference sequence). After removal of 5 bases from V and 2 bases from J, the junction contained 13 bases not matched to a gene. This CDR3 is CASSLDPATGGPYEQYF. For the CDR3, the DNA is TGTGCCAGCAGTCTAGATCCGGCCACAGGGGGCCCCTACGAGCAGTACTTC.

This clone was found a few times. V is TRBV6-1 and J is TRBJ1-1, with D perhaps matching TRBD1 (6 bases). The CDR3 contains 13 residues. Trimming removed 6 bases at V and 5 bases at J, with 13 bases between. The germline V gene has CDR1 MNHNS and CDR2 SASEGT. This chain's CDR3 is CASRDSGRTEAFF. As DNA, the CDR3 is TGTGCCAGCAGGGACAGTGGCAGGACTGAAGCTTTCTTT.